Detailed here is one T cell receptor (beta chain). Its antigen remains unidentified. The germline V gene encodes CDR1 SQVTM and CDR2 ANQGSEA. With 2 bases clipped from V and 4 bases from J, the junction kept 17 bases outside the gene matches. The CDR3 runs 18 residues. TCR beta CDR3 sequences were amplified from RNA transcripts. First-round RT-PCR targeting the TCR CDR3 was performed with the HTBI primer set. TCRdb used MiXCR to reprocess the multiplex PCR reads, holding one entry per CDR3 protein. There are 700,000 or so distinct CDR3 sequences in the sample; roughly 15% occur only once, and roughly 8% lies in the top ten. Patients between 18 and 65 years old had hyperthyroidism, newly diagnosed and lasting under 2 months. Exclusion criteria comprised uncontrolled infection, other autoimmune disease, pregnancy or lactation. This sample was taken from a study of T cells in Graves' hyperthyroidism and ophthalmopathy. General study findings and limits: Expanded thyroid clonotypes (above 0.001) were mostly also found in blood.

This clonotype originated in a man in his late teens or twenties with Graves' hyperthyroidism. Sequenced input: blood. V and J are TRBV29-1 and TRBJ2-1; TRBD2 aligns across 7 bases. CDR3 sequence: CSVESRRFEAGRYNEQFF. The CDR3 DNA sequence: TGCAGCGTTGAATCGCGCCGATTTGAAGCGGGAAGGTACAATGAGCAGTTCTTC.